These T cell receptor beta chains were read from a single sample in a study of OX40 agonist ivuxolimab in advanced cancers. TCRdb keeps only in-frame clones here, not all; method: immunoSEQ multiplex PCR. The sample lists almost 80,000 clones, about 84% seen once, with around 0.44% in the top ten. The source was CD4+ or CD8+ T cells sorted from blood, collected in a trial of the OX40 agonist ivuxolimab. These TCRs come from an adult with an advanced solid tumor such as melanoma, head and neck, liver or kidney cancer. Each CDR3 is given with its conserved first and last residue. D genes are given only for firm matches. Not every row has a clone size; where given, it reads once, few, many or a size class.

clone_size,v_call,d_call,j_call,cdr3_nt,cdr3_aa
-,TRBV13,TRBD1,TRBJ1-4,TGTGCCAGCAGCAAGGGGGACAGGGCGGCTAATGAAAAACTGTTTTTT,CASSKGDRAANEKLFF
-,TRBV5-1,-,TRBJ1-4,TGCGCCAGCAGCTTGGGACAGCAGAATGAAAAACTGTTTTTT,CASSLGQQNEKLFF
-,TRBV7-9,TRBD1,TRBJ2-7,TGTGCCAGCAGCTCACAGGGGCGAGGGGACGAGCAGTACTTC,CASSSQGRGDEQYF
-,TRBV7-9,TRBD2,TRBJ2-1,TGTGCCAGCAGCCTTACGACTAGCGGGAGGGTAAGAGAGCAGTTCTTC,CASSLTTSGRVREQFF
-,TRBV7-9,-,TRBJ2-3,TGTGCCAGCAGCGCCAGGGTTTCCGATACGCAGTATTTT,CASSARVSDTQYF
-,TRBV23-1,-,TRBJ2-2,TGCGCCAGCAATGTTGGCGGAAAAAACACCGGGGAGCTGTTTTTT,CASNVGGKNTGELFF
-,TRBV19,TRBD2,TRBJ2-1,TGTGCCACCCAGGAGCGGGAGGTAGGTGAGCAGTTCTTC,CATQEREVGEQFF
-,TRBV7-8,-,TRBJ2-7,TGTGCCAGCAGTCAGGCCCAGGGTCTAGGGGAGCAGTACTTC,CASSQAQGLGEQYF
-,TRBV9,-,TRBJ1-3,TGTGCCAGCAGCCAGGGATCCTCTGGAAACACCATATATTTT,CASSQGSSGNTIYF
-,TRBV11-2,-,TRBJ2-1,TGTGCCAGCAGCTTAGTTATGGGATTTACGAATGAGCAGTTCTTC,CASSLVMGFTNEQFF
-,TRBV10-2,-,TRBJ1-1,TGCGCCAGCAGTGAGTCGCGGGGTGGCACTGAAGCTTTCTTT,CASSESRGGTEAFF
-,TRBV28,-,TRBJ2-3,TGTGCCAGCAGTTTAGGGACACCCAAAACGCAGTATTTT,CASSLGTPKTQYF
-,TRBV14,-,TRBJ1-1,TGTGCCAGCAGCGTCGACAGAAACACTGAAGCTTTCTTT,CASSVDRNTEAFF
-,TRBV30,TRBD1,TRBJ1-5,TGTGCCTGGAGTGTTGCAGGGGGAAGCAATCAGCCCCAGCATTTT,CAWSVAGGSNQPQHF
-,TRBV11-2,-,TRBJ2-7,TGTGCCAGCAGCGAGACAGGCTACGAGCAGTACTTC,CASSETGYEQYF
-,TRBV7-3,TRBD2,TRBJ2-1,TGTGCCAGCAGCTTAAGTACTAGCGTGGGTGAGCAGTTCTTC,CASSLSTSVGEQFF
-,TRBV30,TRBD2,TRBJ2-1,TGTGCCTGGATTGCTAGCGGGAGCTCCTACAATGAGCAGTTCTTC,CAWIASGSSYNEQFF
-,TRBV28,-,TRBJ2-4,TGTGCCAGCAGTTTCGGAAACCAAAGGCAGTACTTC,CASSFGNQRQYF
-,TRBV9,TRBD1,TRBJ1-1,TGTGCCAGCAGCGACAGGGGGAACACTGAAGCTTTCTTT,CASSDRGNTEAFF
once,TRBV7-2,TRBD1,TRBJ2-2,TGTGCCAGCAGCTTAGCGGTGCAGGGGGTCTGGACCGGGGAGCTGTTTTTT,CASSLAVQGVWTGELFF
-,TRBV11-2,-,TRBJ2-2,TGTGCCAGCAGCTTAGATTCGCTTTCCCTCCACGTGTTTTTT,CASSLDSLSLHVFF
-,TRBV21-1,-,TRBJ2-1,TGTGCCAGCAGCAAAAGGAAACTAGCGGTCAATGAGCAGTTCTTC,CASSKRKLAVNEQFF
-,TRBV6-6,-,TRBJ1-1,TGTGCCAGCAGTTACAGGAACACTGAAGCTTTCTTT,CASSYRNTEAFF
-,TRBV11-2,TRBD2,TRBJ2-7,TGTGCCAGCAGCTTAGGACTAGCGGGAGAGGGCTACGAGCAGTACTTC,CASSLGLAGEGYEQYF
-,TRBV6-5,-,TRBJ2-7,TGTGCCAGCAGTTACTCCTGGGACCCAACCTACGAGCAGTACTTC,CASSYSWDPTYEQYF
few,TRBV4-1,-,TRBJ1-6,TGCGCCAGCAGCTCCCCGGGCACCGGAGGGGCCCTCCACTTT,CASSSPGTGGALHF
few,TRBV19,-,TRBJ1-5,TGTGCCAGTAGTACCCGGGCTCAGCCCCAGCATTTT,CASSTRAQPQHF
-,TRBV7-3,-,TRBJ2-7,TGTGCCAGCAGCTTAAGTGGGCCCTACGAGCAGTACTTC,CASSLSGPYEQYF
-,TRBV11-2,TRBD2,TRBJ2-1,TGTGCCAGCAGCCCTCGTAGCGGGATCAACAATGAGCAGTTCTTC,CASSPRSGINNEQFF
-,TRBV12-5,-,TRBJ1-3,TGTGCTAGTGGTTTGGTGAGTAGGAGGGGCGTAAGAAACACCATATATTTT,CASGLVSRRGVRNTIYF
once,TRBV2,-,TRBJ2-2,TGTGCCAGCTCCCTAGCCAGAGGCTCCACCGGGGAGCTGTTTTTT,CASSLARGSTGELFF
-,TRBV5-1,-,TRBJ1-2,TGCGCCAGCAGCCACGGACCGGGAGGTGGCTACACCTTC,CASSHGPGGGYTF
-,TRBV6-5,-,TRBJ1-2,TGTGCCAGCAGTTACCAGGGAGCAACACTCTATGGCTACACCTTC,CASSYQGATLYGYTF
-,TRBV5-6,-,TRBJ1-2,TGTGCCAGCAGCGGCCGACAGGTTAACTATGGCTACACCTTC,CASSGRQVNYGYTF
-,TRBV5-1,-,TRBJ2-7,TGCGCCAGCAGCTGGACTAGGGGGCCCTACGAGCAGTACTTC,CASSWTRGPYEQYF
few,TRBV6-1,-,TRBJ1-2,TGTGCCAGCAGGGGTTGGAATTATGGCTACACCTTC,CASRGWNYGYTF
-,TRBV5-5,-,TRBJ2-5,TGTGCCAGCAGCTTGGAATTGTCAACCCAGTACTTC,CASSLELSTQYF
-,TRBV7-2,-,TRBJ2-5,TGTGCCAGCAGTTACAATTGGGGAGAGACCCAGTACTTC,CASSYNWGETQYF
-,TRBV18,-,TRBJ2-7,TGTGCCAGCTCACCACCCGGGCGGGCCCACGGGGGCGAGCAGTACTTC,CASSPPGRAHGGEQYF
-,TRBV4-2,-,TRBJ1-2,TGTGCCAGCAGCCAAGGGGTGGGCTCTGAGTATGGCTACACCTTC,CASSQGVGSEYGYTF
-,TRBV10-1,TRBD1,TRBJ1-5,TGCGCCAGCAGTCAGGGGGGGTCCGGCAATCAGCCCCAGCATTTT,CASSQGGSGNQPQHF
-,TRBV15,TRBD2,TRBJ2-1,TGTGCCACCAGCCAAAGACTAGCGGGGGGTCCGTTCTTC,CATSQRLAGGPFF